Below, 22 T cell receptor beta chains from the same sample are listed, as sequenced in a study of shared clonotypes between healthy human individuals. The table came from immunoSEQ multiplex PCR; TCRdb's copy has only in-frame clones and leaves some out. The sample carries some 480,000 clones, 70% to 80% recorded once. Sequencing input: PBMCs. The receptors stem from a woman aged 40 to 50 in good health. Some clones in this sample may be carry-over from other donors' samples.

The genes are TRBV18 and TRBJ1-2, with 7 bases matching TRBD1. The CDR3 runs to 14 residues. Germline-derived CDR1 and CDR2 are KGHSH and LQKENI. Trimming removed 3 bases from V and 4 bases from J; junction bases left unmatched: 5. CDR3: CASSPGDSVYGYTF. The DNA for the CDR3 is TGTGCCAGCTCACCTGGGGACAGTGTCTATGGCTACACCTTC. The full variable domain, rest sourced from reference TRBV18 and TRBJ1-2, is NAGVMQNPRHLVRRRGQEARLRCSPMKGHSHVYWYRQLPEEGLKFMVYLQKENIIDESGMPKERFSAEFPKEGPSILRIQQVVRGDSAAYFCASSPGDSVYGYTFGSGTRLTVV.

This chain joins TRBV6-5 and TRBJ1-1; TRBD1 agrees at 9 bases. Trimming at V came to 2 bases and at J to 4 bases, leaving 8 bases not matched to a gene. Germline-derived CDR1 and CDR2 are MNHEY and SVGAGI. The CDR3 contains 16 residues. Here the CDR3 reads CASSYTRQGGATEAFF. The CDR3 nucleotides read TGTGCCAGCAGTTACACCAGACAGGGGGGAGCCACTGAAGCTTTCTTT.

The chain links TRBV9 to TRBJ2-2; D may be TRBD1 or TRBD2 (6 bases each). Germline V lookup: CDR1 SGDLS, CDR2 YYNGEE. CDR3 length: 16 residues. V was trimmed by 0 bases and J by 6 bases, leaving 15 bases between them. This CDR3 reads CASSVVSGADPGELFF. CDR3 sequence (DNA): TGTGCCAGCAGCGTAGTGTCGGGGGCCGATCCCGGGGAGCTGTTTTTT.

CDR3 in amino acids: CASSLVLGAQGNTIYF. The CDR3 DNA reads TGCGCCAGCAGCTTGGTCCTGGGAGCACAAGGAAACACCATATATTTT. The chain is built from TRBV5-1 and TRBJ1-3; D call uncertain. Germline lookup yields CDR1 SGHRS and CDR2 YFSETQ. The CDR3 consists of 16 residues. V shed 0 bases and J shed 4 bases, with 14 bases lying between them.

Concerning this clone itself: This sample includes further DNA sequences coding for the same CDR3. The chain combines TRBV7-2 with TRBJ2-1; D is unclear. Deletions cut 5 bases from V and 2 bases from J, with 7 bases between. The CDR3 has 13 amino acids. Germline V gene data show CDR1 as SGHTA and CDR2 as FQGNSA. CDR3 loop: CASSLRAYNEQFF. The CDR3 DNA follows: TGTGCCAGCAGCCTACGTGCCTACAATGAGCAGTTCTTC.

The chain combines TRBV25-1 with TRBJ1-1, with TRBD1 as a possible D gene (6 bases). This CDR3 contains 12 residues. The V end lost 11 bases, the J end lost 2 bases, and 12 bases lay between the germline ends. CDR1 is MGHDK and CDR2 is SYGVNS in the germline V gene. CDR3 protein: CAARGGNTEAFF. DNA for the CDR3: TGTGCCGCCCGAGGGGGAAACACTGAAGCTTTCTTT.

The chain joins TRBV5-1 to TRBJ2-5, with 12 bases matching TRBD1. The CDR3 length is 15 residues. Germline trimming cut 0 bases from V and 5 bases from J; bases unmatched to any gene: 2. From germline, CDR1 is SGHRS and CDR2 YFSETQ. In nucleotides, the CDR3 is TGCGCCAGCAGCTTGGGGGACAGGGGGCCGGAGACCCAGTACTTC. It encodes CASSLGDRGPETQYF.

The rearrangement uses TRBV7-3 and TRBJ2-3; D gene ambiguous. The V gene lost 1 base and the J gene lost 0 bases, with 8 bases spanning the gap. Germline assignment: CDR1 SGHTA and CDR2 FQGTGA. The CDR3 extends over 15 amino acids. The CDR3 reads CASSLIGSSTDTQYF. The CDR3 nucleotides read TGTGCCAGCAGCTTAATTGGGTCGAGCACAGATACGCAGTATTTT.

The rearrangement uses TRBV25-1 and TRBJ1-2, with D perhaps TRBD1 (5 bases). Between the trimmed V and J ends, which lost 7 bases and 1 base, there was a span of 13 bases. The CDR3 runs to 14 residues. Per germline, CDR1 MGHDK and CDR2 SYGVNS. The CDR3, as DNA: TGTGCCAGCACGACAGACCCCCTTAACTATGGCTACACCTTC. It specifies CASTTDPLNYGYTF.

This clone showed up just a few times. The chain uses TRBV6-5 and TRBJ1-4; 9 bases align to TRBD1. This CDR3 has 14 amino acids. CDR1 and CDR2 (germline): MNHEY, SVGAGI. The V and J ends lost 4 bases and 8 bases, in that order; junction bases with no gene match: 5. CDR3 residues: CASSSQGAVEKLFF. DNA for the CDR3: TGTGCCAGCAGTTCACAGGGGGCGGTGGAAAAACTGTTTTTT.

The sample holds a few counts of this clone. V and J are TRBV30 and TRBJ1-1; tentatively, D is TRBD1 (6 bases). The CDR3 has 12 amino acids. Trimming removed 2 bases from V and 4 bases from J, with 8 bases in between. Germline loops: CDR1 GTSNPN, CDR2 SVGIG (reference sequence). CDR3 protein: CAWSLGGTEAFF. The DNA of the CDR3 is TGTGCCTGGAGTCTAGGGGGCACTGAAGCTTTCTTT.

Notes on this clone: A single base separates this from a much larger clone, so it may be a read error. The chain is built from TRBV6-5 and TRBJ2-7; unclear D gene. Between the trimmed V and J ends, which lost 6 bases and 3 bases, there was a span of 6 bases. This CDR3 region has 11 residues. Germline CDR1 reads MNHEY; CDR2 reads SVGAGI. The CDR3 spells CASSFGYEQYF. The CDR3 nucleotides are TGTGCCAGCAGCTTCGGCTACGAGCAGTACTTC.

Comment on this clone: At the DNA level, this CDR3 is encoded by other sequences in the same sample as well. V and J are TRBV5-6 and TRBJ1-2; D remains unclear. The CDR3 is 14 amino acids. Germline V gives CDR1 SGHDT, CDR2 YYEEEE. The V and J ends lost 1 base and 2 bases respectively, with 9 bases between them. This chain's CDR3 is CASSLPGPNYGYTF. In DNA form, the CDR3 reads TGTGCCAGCAGCTTGCCCGGGCCAAACTATGGCTACACCTTC.

This clone was observed a few times. This rearrangement joins TRBV11-3 to TRBJ2-7; D could derive from TRBD1 or TRBD2 (5 bases each). CDR3 length: 13 residues. From germline, CDR1 is SGHNT and CDR2 YENEEA. Trimming took off 5 bases at V and 4 bases at J, with 12 bases between the two ends. In DNA, the CDR3 is TGTGCCAGCAGCCCGGGACCAAAATACGAGCAGTACTTC. Its protein is CASSPGPKYEQYF.

The V and J genes are TRBV15 and TRBJ1-1; D uncertain. Trimming cost V 1 base and J 4 bases, with 4 bases left between them. The CDR3 runs to 12 residues. Germline V gives CDR1 LNHNV, CDR2 YYDKDF (reference sequence). CDR3 amino acids: CATSRVATEAFF. The CDR3 DNA reads TGTGCCACCAGCAGAGTGGCCACTGAAGCTTTCTTT.

V gene TRBV5-8 combines with J gene TRBJ2-1; no clear D gene. V lost 1 base and J 10 bases, leaving 12 bases between the germline ends. CDR3 length: 13 amino acids. Germline V gene lookup returns CDR1 SGHTS and CDR2 YDEGEE. The CDR3 bases are TGTGCCAGCAGCTTGAGTGGGCCCAGGGAGCAGTTCTTC. Protein product: CASSLSGPREQFF.

The chain combines TRBV7-6 with TRBJ2-2; D not certain. V shed 0 bases and J shed 9 bases, with 11 bases lying between them. CDR3 length: 14 amino acids. CDR1 and CDR2 (germline): SGHVS, FNYEAQ. The CDR3 nucleotides are TGTGCCAGCAGCTTAGCTCCGCACGGGCGGGAGCTGTTTTTT. This codes for CASSLAPHGRELFF.

The rearrangement links TRBV29-1 to TRBJ2-7; perhaps TRBD1 as D (5 bases). Trimming cost V 5 bases and J 2 bases, with 13 bases left between them. The CDR3 consists of 13 residues. Germline V gene sequence: CDR1 SQVTM, CDR2 ANQGSEA. For the CDR3, the DNA is TGCAGCGTTAAAAAGACAGATACCTACGAGCAGTACTTC. Translating gives CSVKKTDTYEQYF.

The V and J genes are TRBV7-2 and TRBJ2-3; TRBD2 aligns across 10 bases. Germline CDR1 is SGHTA and CDR2 is FQGNSA. J gave up 7 bases and V 5 bases, and 6 bases lay outside the gene matches. The length of the CDR3 is 14 residues. CDR3 DNA: TGTGCCAGCAGCCATGGGACTAGCGCTAATACGCAGTATTTT. Translated: CASSHGTSANTQYF.

The V call is TRBV7-3, the J call TRBJ2-3; perhaps TRBD2 as D (6 bases). The germline gives CDR1 SGHTA, CDR2 FQGTGA. V gave up 5 bases and J gave up 1 base, with 10 bases separating them. This CDR3 region has 14 residues. The CDR3 reads CASSPIAGTDTQYF. In DNA, the CDR3 is TGTGCCAGCAGCCCCATAGCGGGCACAGATACGCAGTATTTT.

DNA of the CDR3: TGCGCCAGCAGCCAAGTGGGAGGGGAGGGCGAGCAGTACTTC. Encoded protein: CASSQVGGEGEQYF. The gene calls are TRBV4-3 and TRBJ2-7; TRBD2 agrees at 7 bases. The CDR3 loop spans 14 amino acids. V was pared by 1 base and J by 6 bases, with 6 bases of the junction left unmatched. CDR1 is LGHNA, CDR2 YSLEER, per germline.

The chain joins TRBV6-6 to TRBJ2-2, with D uncertain. CDR1 and CDR2 from the germline V gene are MNHNY and SVGAGI (reference sequence). Trimming removed 6 bases from V and 7 bases from J, with 6 bases in between. The CDR3 contains 11 residues. The CDR3 bases are TGTGCCAGCAGCCGCGGCGGGGAGCTGTTTTTT. It encodes CASSRGGELFF.